The clone carrying this TCR beta chain was counted a few times. The antigen is undetermined. After around ten days in culture, the CD4+ T cells were isolated. This record comes from a study of vaccination effects on CD4 cells after COVID-19. Libraries were prepared by immunoSEQ multiplex PCR; TCRdb keeps only in-frame clonotypes and omits some of them. The data show tens of thousands of clones, with around 74% seen just once and about 2.9% held by the top ten. The sequenced sample was CD4+ T cells from PBMCs cultured without peptide, obtained before COVID-19 vaccination. The clonotype was recovered from a human donor who received a COVID-19 vaccine.

CDR3 DNA: TGTGCCAGTAGTACAGGGGGCTTTGAAGCTTTCTTT. Protein: CASSTGGFEAFF. The chain combines TRBV19 with TRBJ1-1; 8 bases line up with TRBD1. The CDR3 totals 12 residues. Germline CDR1 reads LNHDA; CDR2 reads SQIVND (reference sequence). With 4 bases clipped from V and 7 bases from J, the junction kept 2 bases outside the gene matches.